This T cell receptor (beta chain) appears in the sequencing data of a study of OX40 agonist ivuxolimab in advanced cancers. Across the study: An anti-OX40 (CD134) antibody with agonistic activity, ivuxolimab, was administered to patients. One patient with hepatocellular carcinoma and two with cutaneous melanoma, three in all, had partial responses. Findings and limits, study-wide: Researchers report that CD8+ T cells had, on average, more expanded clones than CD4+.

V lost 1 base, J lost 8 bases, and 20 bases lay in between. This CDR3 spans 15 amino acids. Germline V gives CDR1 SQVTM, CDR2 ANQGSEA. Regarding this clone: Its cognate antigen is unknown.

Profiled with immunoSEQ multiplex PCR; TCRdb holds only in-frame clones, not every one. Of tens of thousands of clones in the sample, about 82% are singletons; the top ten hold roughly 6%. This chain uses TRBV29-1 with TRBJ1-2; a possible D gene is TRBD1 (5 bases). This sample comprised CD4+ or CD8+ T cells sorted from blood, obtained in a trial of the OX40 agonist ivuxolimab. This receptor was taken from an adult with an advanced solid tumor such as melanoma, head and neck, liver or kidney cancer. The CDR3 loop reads CSVEGTSTGTYGYTF. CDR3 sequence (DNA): TGCAGCGTTGAAGGAACCTCAACAGGCACATACGGCTACACCTTC.